This TCR beta chain stems from a study of T-cell reconstitution after alpha-beta-depleted transplantation in children (TCRdb year 2016). For the wider study: T-cell immune reconstitution after TCRalphabeta/CD19-depleted allogeneic hematopoietic cell transplantation in children was quantitatively tracked in the study by means of TCR repertoire profiling.

The library relied on PCR. Instrument on record: Illumina HiSeq 2500. Molecular barcoding was employed in the preparation of TCR libraries, with unique molecular identifiers being used to normalize TCRbeta repertoire quantification. The public reads were quality trimmed at Q25 with fastp and then assembled into clones with MiXCR by TCRdb, keeping productive beta chains. Every distinct CDR3 protein forms one entry, paired with its most common genes and DNA. The sample table contains under 300,000 distinct CDR3 sequences; only one count was recorded for 9.7% of them. Clones ranked in the top ten supply approximately 5.4% of the sample. About this clonotype: Its antigen target is currently unknown. No much larger clonotype is one base removed from it; base qualities were not supplied.

From V the trimming removes 0 bases and from J it removes 5 bases, while the gene matches leave 8 bases of the junction unaccounted for. In the germline V gene (reference sequence), CDR1 corresponds to DFQATT and CDR2 to SNEGSKA. Including the terminal cysteine and phenylalanine, the CDR3 comprises 15 residues. The CDR3 DNA has 45 bases and is translated from base 1. The sample consisted of PBMCs from the stem cell graft donor, taken from the stem cell graft. This chain is built from TRBV20-1 and TRBJ2-5, with 8 middle bases fitting TRBD1. The clonotype originates from a human donor who donated a stem cell graft to a child with SCID. CDR3 sequence: CSARDLGRGQETQYF. The sequenced DNA: TGCAGTGCTAGAGATCTCGGCAGGGGGCAGGAGACCCAGTACTTC.